The sequence of this T cell receptor beta chain was determined in a study of T cell responses to AZD1222 COVID-19 vaccine. Germline values: CDR1 LGHDT, CDR2 YNNKEL (reference sequence). The CDR3 consists of 17 residues. V was trimmed by 3 bases and J by 0 bases, leaving 15 bases between them. The data were produced by immunoSEQ multiplex PCR, yet TCRdb's version contains in-frame clones alone and is incomplete. The table has 90,000 to 120,000 clones, roughly 89% seen once. Specimen: peripheral blood, collected on day 0 of AZD1222 vaccination. The source of this sequence is an adult in good health. This sequence joins TRBV3-1 (or the pseudogene TRBV3-2) and TRBJ1-3; D may be TRBD1 (5 bases). CDR3 sequence: CASSHLRGYLSGNTIYF. CDR3 DNA sequence: TGTGCCAGCAGCCACCTGAGGGGATACCTCTCTGGAAACACCATATATTTT.